The TCR beta chain under discussion was sequenced for a study of T cell responses to AZD1222 COVID-19 vaccine. Measured with immunoSEQ multiplex PCR; TCRdb has only the in-frame clones, and not every one. The sample lists 80,000 to 100,000 clones; less than 90% were seen once. With respect to this clone: Its antigen is not identified.

General study results and limits: In all cases, repertoires were sampled only after the peak T cell response.

The sequences come from peripheral blood, collected 28 days after the second AZD1222 dose. The TCR comes from an adult who received the AZD1222 COVID-19 vaccine.

CDR3 DNA: TGTGCCAGCTCGCTCCGGGACAGATCCTACGAGCAGTACTTC. This encodes CASSLRDRSYEQYF. The chain recombines TRBV18 with TRBJ2-7; TRBD1 agrees at 7 bases. Germline lookup yields CDR1 KGHSH and CDR2 LQKENI. The CDR3 extends over 14 amino acids. V dropped 6 bases and J dropped 1; count of bases not matched to a gene: 6.